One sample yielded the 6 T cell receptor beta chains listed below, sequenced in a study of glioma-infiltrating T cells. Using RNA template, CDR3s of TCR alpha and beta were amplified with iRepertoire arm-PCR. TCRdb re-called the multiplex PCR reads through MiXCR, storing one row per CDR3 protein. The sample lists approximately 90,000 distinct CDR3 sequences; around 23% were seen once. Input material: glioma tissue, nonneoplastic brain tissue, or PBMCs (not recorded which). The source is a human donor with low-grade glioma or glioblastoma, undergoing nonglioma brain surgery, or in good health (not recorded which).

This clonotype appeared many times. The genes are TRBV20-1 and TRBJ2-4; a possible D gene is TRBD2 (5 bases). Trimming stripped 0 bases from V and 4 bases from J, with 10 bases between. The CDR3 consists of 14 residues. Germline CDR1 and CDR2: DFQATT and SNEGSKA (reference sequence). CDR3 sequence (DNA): TGCAGTGCTAGAGACCAAGGCGGGAAAAACATTCAGTACTTC. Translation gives CSARDQGGKNIQYF.

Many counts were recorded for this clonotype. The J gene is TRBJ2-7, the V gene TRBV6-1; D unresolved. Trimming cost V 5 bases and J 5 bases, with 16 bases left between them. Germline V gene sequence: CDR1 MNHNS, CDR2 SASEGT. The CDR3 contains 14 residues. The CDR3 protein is CASSPGNEWHEQYF. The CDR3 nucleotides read TGTGCCAGCAGTCCTGGGAATGAGTGGCACGAGCAGTACTTC.

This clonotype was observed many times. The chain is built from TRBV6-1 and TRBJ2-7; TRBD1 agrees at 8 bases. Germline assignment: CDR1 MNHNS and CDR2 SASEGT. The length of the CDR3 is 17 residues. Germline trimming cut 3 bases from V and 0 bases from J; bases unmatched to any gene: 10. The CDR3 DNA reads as TGTGCCAGCAGTGACCCTGGGAGAGACAGGGGCTCCTACGAGCAGTACTTC. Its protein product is CASSDPGRDRGSYEQYF.

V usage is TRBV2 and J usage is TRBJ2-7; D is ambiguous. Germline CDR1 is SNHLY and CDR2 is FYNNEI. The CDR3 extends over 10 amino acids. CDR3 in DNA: TGTTCCAACGCCTCCTACGAGCAGTACTTC. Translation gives CSNASYEQYF.

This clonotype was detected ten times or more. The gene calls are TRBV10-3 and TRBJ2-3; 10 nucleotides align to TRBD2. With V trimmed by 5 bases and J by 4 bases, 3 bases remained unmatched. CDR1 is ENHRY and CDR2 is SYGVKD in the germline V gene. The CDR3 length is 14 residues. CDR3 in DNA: TGTGCCATCAGTAGCGGGAGGGACGCAGATACGCAGTATTTT. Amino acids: CAISSGRDADTQYF.

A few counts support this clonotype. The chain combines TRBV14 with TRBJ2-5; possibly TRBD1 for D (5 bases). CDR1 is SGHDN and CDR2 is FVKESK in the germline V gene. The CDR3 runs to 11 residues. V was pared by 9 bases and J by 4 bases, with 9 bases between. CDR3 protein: CARSRVETQYF. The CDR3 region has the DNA TGTGCCAGAAGCAGGGTAGAGACCCAGTACTTC.